These 8 T cell receptor beta chains share one sample of origin, sequenced in a study of blood T cell repertoires in COVID-19. The protocol was immunoSEQ multiplex PCR, while the TCRdb copy is restricted to in-frame clones and leaves out a portion. The sample shows 250,000 to 300,000 clones, 70% to 75% of them seen only once. The sequencing input was peripheral blood. The receptors come from a woman aged 80 or over with acute or convalescent COVID-19.

The rearrangement joins TRBV5-1 to TRBJ2-7, with no clear D. Germline assignment: CDR1 SGHRS and CDR2 YFSETQ. This CDR3 has 11 residues. V dropped 2 bases and J dropped 5 bases, with 5 bases sitting between them. CDR3 protein: CASSFPDEQYF. The CDR3 bases are TGCGCCAGCAGCTTTCCGGACGAGCAGTACTTC.

This chain connects TRBV4-2 to TRBJ2-1; a weak D match, TRBD2 (6 bases). The CDR3 is 15 amino acids. V was pared by 0 bases and J by 6 bases, with 12 bases between. Germline V gene lookup returns CDR1 LGHNA and CDR2 YNFKEQ. The CDR3 protein is CASSQEMRGGNEQFF. The DNA for the CDR3 is TGTGCCAGCAGCCAAGAGATGCGGGGTGGCAATGAGCAGTTCTTC.

CDR3 bases: TGTGCCAGCAGTGAACCCAGCGGGAGCCCCGGGGAGCTGTTTTTT. Residues: CASSEPSGSPGELFF. V gene TRBV2 combines with J gene TRBJ2-2; 8 nucleotides agree with TRBD2. Germline lookup yields CDR1 SNHLY and CDR2 FYNNEI. J lost 6 bases, V lost 2 bases, and 5 bases had no gene match. The CDR3 is 15 residues long.

V gene TRBV28 combines with J gene TRBJ1-4, with TRBD1 matching 8 bases. This CDR3 contains 14 residues. V shed 8 bases and J 7 bases; nucleotides not matched to a gene: 9. CDR1 is MDHEN, CDR2 SYDVKM, per germline. CDR3 coding DNA: TGTGCCAGCTGCCAGGGGGCCCGTAGTGAAAAACTGTTTTTT. This sequence encodes CASCQGARSEKLFF. The full variable domain, rest sourced from reference TRBV28 and TRBJ1-4, is DVKVTQSSRYLVKRTGEKVFLECVQDMDHENMFWYRQDPGLGLRLIYFSYDVKMKEKGDIPEGYSVSREKKERFSLILESASTNQTSMYLCASCQGARSEKLFFGSGTQLSVL.

The genes are TRBV11-1 and TRBJ2-7; 11 bases are a match to TRBD1. Losses at the gene ends were 5 bases for V and 3 bases for J; bases not matched to a gene: 6. Germline CDR1 reads SGHAT; CDR2 reads FQDESV (reference sequence). The CDR3 length is 15 residues. CDR3 DNA: TGTGCCAGCAGCCCGCCGGGACAGGGGGGCTACGAGCAGTACTTC. This sequence encodes CASSPPGQGGYEQYF.

The chain has TRBV2 and TRBJ1-6; 12 positions match TRBD1. After removal of 2 bases from V and 3 bases from J, the junction contained 11 bases not matched to a gene. This CDR3 region has 20 residues. CDR1 is SNHLY, CDR2 FYNNEI, per germline. In DNA, the CDR3 is TGTGCCAGCAGTGAATATTCTTTTGGGACAGGGGGCTTCTATAATTCACCCCTCCACTTT. This codes for CASSEYSFGTGGFYNSPLHF.

The gene calls are TRBV7-9 and TRBJ1-2; 9 bases are a match to TRBD1. CDR1 and CDR2 from the germline V gene are SEHNR and FQNEAQ (reference sequence). The CDR3 spans 13 residues. V was pared by 5 bases and J by 4 bases, with 2 bases of the junction left unmatched. The CDR3 sequence is CASSPQGAYGYTF. The DNA of the CDR3 is TGTGCCAGCAGCCCACAGGGGGCCTATGGCTACACCTTC. The full variable domain, in which reference TRBV7-9 and TRBJ1-2 provide the parts outside the CDR3, is DTGVSQNPRHKITKRGQNVTFRCDPISEHNRLYWYRQTLGQGPEFLTYFQNEAQLEKSRLLSDRFSAERPKGSFSTLEIQRTEQGDSAMYLCASSPQGAYGYTFGSGTRLTVV.

The chain joins TRBV10-3 to TRBJ2-5, with 8 bases lining up with TRBD2. The germline CDR1 and CDR2 sequences are ENHRY and SYGVKD. J gave up 7 bases and V 0 bases, and 16 bases lay outside the gene matches. CDR3 length: 18 amino acids. The CDR3 here is CAISESGAGAASGRTQYF. Here the CDR3 DNA reads TGTGCCATCAGTGAGTCGGGAGCGGGGGCCGCTAGTGGTCGGACCCAGTACTTC.